These 32 T cell receptor beta chains were all obtained from the same sample, sequenced in a study of cytomegalovirus exposure and HLA in healthy donors. 60 Vbeta and 13 Jbeta primers were used in PCR. TCRdb's table, derived via immunoSEQ multiplex PCR, lists solely in-frame clones and lacks some. Of around 180,000 clones in the sample, 75% to 85% were seen once. Sequenced sample: PBMCs. The receptors shown here come from a woman aged 50 to 60 in good health and CMV-seronegative.

This sequence joins TRBV6-6 and TRBJ1-2; D gene ambiguous. Germline V gives CDR1 MNHNY, CDR2 SVGAGI (reference sequence). Trimming removed 6 bases at V and 0 bases at J, with 11 bases between. The CDR3 runs to 14 residues. The CDR3 region is CASSARGSNYGYTF. In DNA, the CDR3 is TGTGCCAGCAGCGCACGGGGTTCTAACTATGGCTACACCTTC.

This chain connects TRBV27 to TRBJ1-6, with 7 bases lining up with TRBD1. Germline lookup yields CDR1 MNHEY and CDR2 SMNVEV (reference sequence). The CDR3 runs to 14 residues. V was clipped by 5 bases and J by 9 bases; unmatched bases: 7. The CDR3 DNA follows: TGTGCCAGCAGTCTCGACAGGGTTGGTTCACCCCTCCACTTT. Translated, it gives CASSLDRVGSPLHF.

The chain combines TRBV6-5 with TRBJ2-7; 8 positions agree with TRBD2. CDR1 MNHEY and CDR2 SVGAGI come from the germline V gene. The CDR3 sequence is 15 residues long. The V segment lost 7 bases and the J segment 0 bases; nucleotides outside the gene matches: 8. For the CDR3, the DNA is TGTGCCAGCAATAAACGGGGGGGCACCTCCTACGAGCAGTACTTC. The encoded protein is CASNKRGGTSYEQYF.

The rearrangement joins TRBV7-9 to TRBJ2-7; 12 bases align to TRBD1. The CDR3 is 15 residues long. In germline, CDR1 is SEHNR, CDR2 FQNEAQ (reference sequence). The junction had 4 bases not matched to a gene; V was cut back by 1 base and J by 6 bases. The CDR3 here is CASSLDGTGGAEQYF. As DNA, the CDR3 is TGTGCCAGCAGCTTAGATGGGACAGGGGGCGCCGAGCAGTACTTC. The variable domain in full, completed from reference TRBV7-9 and TRBJ2-7, reads DTGVSQNPRHKITKRGQNVTFRCDPISEHNRLYWYRQTLGQGPEFLTYFQNEAQLEKSRLLSDRFSAERPKGSFSTLEIQRTEQGDSAMYLCASSLDGTGGAEQYFGPGTRLTVT.

The V gene is TRBV4-2, the J gene TRBJ2-1; 8 bases are a match to TRBD2. The CDR3 is 16 amino acids. V shed 2 bases, J shed 4 bases, and the junction held 7 bases outside the gene matches. Germline V gene sequence: CDR1 LGHNA, CDR2 YNFKEQ. CDR3 in DNA: TGTGCCAGCAGCCAAACTAGCGGAGCCGCTTACAATGAGCAGTTCTTC. Protein: CASSQTSGAAYNEQFF.

V usage is TRBV2 and J usage is TRBJ1-1; possibly TRBD1 for D (5 bases). V was trimmed by 2 bases and J by 6 bases, leaving 13 bases between them. CDR1 and CDR2 (germline): SNHLY, FYNNEI. The CDR3 totals 14 residues. The CDR3 loop is CASSEQGSLAEAFF. The CDR3 region has the DNA TGTGCCAGCAGTGAACAGGGCAGTCTCGCTGAAGCTTTCTTT.

V usage is TRBV9 and J usage is TRBJ2-3; maybe TRBD2 (5 bases). Trimming left V 0 bases short and J 4 bases short, with 12 bases between. Germline CDR1 SGDLS, CDR2 YYNGEE. The CDR3 sequence is 15 residues long. CDR3 nucleotide sequence: TGTGCCAGCAGCGTAGGAGGGCTAGCTGCAGATACGCAGTATTTT. Protein product: CASSVGGLAADTQYF.

This clone was seen once. The chain couples TRBV7-9 to TRBJ2-1, with TRBD2 matching over 14 bases. The CDR3 has 18 amino acids. The V and J ends lost 2 bases and 8 bases, in that order; junction bases with no gene match: 11. CDR1 SEHNR and CDR2 FQNEAQ come from the germline V gene (reference sequence). CDR3 nucleotide sequence: TGTGCCAGCAGCTTAACCGCCGGGACTAGCGGGAGTAGCGATGAGCAGTTCTTC. It translates to CASSLTAGTSGSSDEQFF.

The chain combines TRBV7-2 with TRBJ2-3, with a weak D call TRBD1 (7 bases). In germline, CDR1 is SGHTA, CDR2 FQGNSA. The CDR3 has 18 amino acids. V lost 0 bases and J 1 base, leaving 17 bases between the germline ends. CDR3 sequence reads: CASSLAMTGGGGTDTQYF. CDR3 DNA: TGTGCCAGCAGCTTAGCAATGACTGGAGGGGGCGGCACAGATACGCAGTATTTT.

The chain joins TRBV6-1 to TRBJ2-7; weak D call: TRBD2 (6 bases). From germline, CDR1 is MNHNS and CDR2 SASEGT. V was shortened by 6 bases and J by 2 bases, with 14 bases between the two germline ends. This CDR3 spans 14 amino acids. The CDR3 reads CASRWGDGPYEQYF. DNA of the CDR3: TGTGCCAGCAGATGGGGGGACGGGCCCTACGAGCAGTACTTC.

This chain connects TRBV29-1 to TRBJ2-5; tentatively, D is TRBD2 (6 bases). This CDR3 region has 11 residues. Germline CDR1 is SQVTM and CDR2 is ANQGSEA. V lost 4 bases, J lost 11 bases, and 14 bases lay in between. CDR3 nucleotide sequence: TGCAGCGTTGGCGCGGGGTGGGAGCAGTACTTC. This encodes CSVGAGWEQYF.

V and J are TRBV29-1 and TRBJ1-1; a weak D match, TRBD1 (5 bases). CDR3 length equals 11 residues. Germline loops: CDR1 SQVTM, CDR2 ANQGSEA. With 4 bases removed from V and 14 bases from J, the gap between germline ends came to 17 bases. CDR3 sequence reads: CSVGQGFPQFF. In DNA form, the CDR3 reads TGCAGCGTTGGGCAGGGCTTTCCCCAATTCTTT.

This clone has a handful of counts. The V gene is TRBV5-1, the J gene TRBJ2-7; D is uncertain. The CDR3 length is 12 residues. With 0 bases removed from V and 4 bases from J, the gap between germline ends came to 5 bases. Germline V lookup: CDR1 SGHRS, CDR2 YFSETQ. DNA of the CDR3: TGCGCCAGCAGCTTGGACAAGTACGAGCAGTACTTC. This encodes CASSLDKYEQYF.

V is TRBV29-1 and J is TRBJ1-2, with 8 bases that match TRBD1. After removal of 4 bases from V and 1 base from J, the junction contained 8 bases not matched to a gene. The CDR3 is 15 amino acids. Per the germline V gene, CDR1 is SQVTM and CDR2 is ANQGSEA. The CDR3 sequence is CSVGAGGNYNYGYTF. The CDR3 nucleotides are TGCAGCGTTGGGGCAGGGGGCAACTATAACTATGGCTACACCTTC.

This chain connects TRBV5-1 to TRBJ2-1; TRBD1 is a possible D gene (6 bases). The CDR3 contains 14 residues. V gave up 3 bases and J gave up 4 bases, with 11 bases separating them. Germline loops: CDR1 SGHRS, CDR2 YFSETQ. CDR3 sequence reads: CASSSGHNYNEQFF. CDR3 coding DNA: TGCGCCAGCAGCTCGGGACACAATTACAATGAGCAGTTCTTC.

The chain has TRBV9 and TRBJ1-6; D remains ambiguous. V dropped 0 bases and J dropped 13 bases, with 11 bases sitting between them. There are 13 residues in the CDR3. Germline CDR1 SGDLS, CDR2 YYNGEE. The CDR3 is CASSVGLDWPLHF. The CDR3 nucleotides read TGTGCCAGCAGCGTAGGACTCGATTGGCCCCTCCACTTT.

This chain links TRBV4-3 with TRBJ2-1, with unresolved D. V lost 3 bases and J 3 bases, leaving 9 bases between the germline ends. CDR3 length: 14 amino acids. Germline CDR1 LGHNA, CDR2 YSLEER. The CDR3 DNA follows: TGCGCCAGCAGCCAGGAGCCCAGCTACAATGAGCAGTTCTTC. Encoded protein: CASSQEPSYNEQFF.

This clone was recorded a few times. V usage is TRBV5-6 and J usage is TRBJ1-1; weak D call: TRBD1 (5 bases). The germline V and J ends were trimmed by 4 bases and 5 bases, with 15 bases remaining between them. Germline CDR1 is SGHDT and CDR2 is YYEEEE. The CDR3 runs 14 residues. This CDR3 reads CASSGGGRRTEAFF. The CDR3 bases are TGTGCCAGCAGCGGGGGGGGGAGGAGGACTGAAGCTTTCTTT.

This sequence joins TRBV27 and TRBJ2-5; D perhaps matches TRBD1 (5 bases). Deletions cut 6 bases from V and 7 bases from J, with 18 bases between. The CDR3 extends over 14 amino acids. Germline CDR1 and CDR2: MNHEY and SMNVEV (reference sequence). The CDR3 is CASSPTALVGTQYF. As DNA, the CDR3 is TGTGCCAGCAGCCCGACAGCCCTAGTGGGGACCCAGTACTTC.

The chain employs TRBV5-4 and TRBJ1-5; D not resolved. This CDR3 has 15 amino acids. Trimming removed 0 bases at V and 0 bases at J, with 7 bases between. Germline lookup yields CDR1 SGHNT and CDR2 YYREEE (reference sequence). The CDR3 sequence: CASSLVPDSNQPQHF. The CDR3 bases are TGTGCCAGCAGCTTGGTCCCAGATAGCAATCAGCCCCAGCATTTT.

V is TRBV6-5 and J is TRBJ2-7, with 9 bases lining up with TRBD1. The CDR3 is 13 residues long. CDR1 and CDR2 from the germline V gene are MNHEY and SVGAGI. V lost 6 bases and J lost 6; bases outside the gene matches: 6. The CDR3 DNA sequence: TGTGCCAGCAGCAGGGACAGGGTGGGCGAGCAGTACTTC. This gives the protein CASSRDRVGEQYF.

This clone has more than one count but fewer than ten. The V call is TRBV6-6, the J call TRBJ1-1, with D perhaps TRBD1 (5 bases). There are 14 residues in the CDR3. Trimming shortened V by 0 bases and J by 1 base, and 6 bases separated the two germline ends. CDR1 is MNHNY and CDR2 is SVGAGI in the germline V gene (reference sequence). The CDR3 protein is CASSYSQGNTEAFF. CDR3 coding DNA: TGTGCCAGCAGTTACTCCCAGGGGAACACTGAAGCTTTCTTT.

This clone was seen once. This chain connects TRBV27 to TRBJ2-3, with 11 bases aligning to TRBD2. V shed 3 bases and J 4 bases; nucleotides not matched to a gene: 3. Germline V gene sequence: CDR1 MNHEY, CDR2 SMNVEV (reference sequence). This CDR3 is 15 amino acids long. CDR3 in DNA: TGTGCCAGCAGTTTTCTAGCGGGAGGACCAGATACGCAGTATTTT. As protein: CASSFLAGGPDTQYF.

The genes are TRBV28 and TRBJ2-1; 7 bases agree with TRBD1. From germline, CDR1 is MDHEN and CDR2 SYDVKM. J was trimmed by 6 bases and V by 6 bases; bases with no gene match: 20. The CDR3 covers 18 residues. Here the CDR3 DNA reads TGTGCCAGCAGGCCCGACAGGGCCGGACCGACGGGGACCAATGAGCAGTTCTTC. Protein product: CASRPDRAGPTGTNEQFF.

This chain joins TRBV9 and TRBJ2-7; TRBD2 aligns across 14 bases. Germline V gives CDR1 SGDLS, CDR2 YYNGEE. The junction had 6 bases not matched to a gene; V was cut back by 3 bases and J by 7 bases. This CDR3 has 15 amino acids. The CDR3 is CASSAMGLAGEEQYF. DNA of the CDR3: TGTGCCAGCAGCGCGATGGGACTAGCGGGAGAAGAGCAGTACTTC.

The chain employs TRBV14 and TRBJ1-3, with a weak D call TRBD1 (6 bases). V dropped 3 bases and J dropped 3 bases, with 15 bases sitting between them. The CDR3 length is 16 residues. Germline V gene data show CDR1 as SGHDN and CDR2 as FVKESK. The CDR3 is CASSHGTSRLGNTIYF. As DNA, the CDR3 is TGTGCCAGCAGCCACGGGACATCCAGACTTGGAAACACCATATATTTT.

This sequence joins TRBV6-5 and TRBJ1-3; perhaps TRBD1 as D (5 bases). Trimming pared 6 bases from V and 3 bases from J, leaving 15 bases between. This CDR3 has 15 amino acids. Per the germline V gene, CDR1 is MNHEY and CDR2 is SVGAGI. The CDR3 DNA sequence: TGTGCCAGCAGGTCCGGGACTGGAAATGGAAACACCATATATTTT. It yields the protein CASRSGTGNGNTIYF.

The chain recombines TRBV19 with TRBJ1-2; D gene uncertain. CDR3 size: 15 residues. Germline V gives CDR1 LNHDA, CDR2 SQIVND (reference sequence). Trimming stripped 1 base from V and 4 bases from J, with 13 bases between. In nucleotides, the CDR3 is TGTGCCAGTAGTATAGTCACTCCGCGCTCCTATGGCTACACCTTC. It encodes CASSIVTPRSYGYTF.

The chain combines TRBV5-1 with TRBJ1-1; 11 bases agree with TRBD1. J gave up 7 bases and V 2 bases, and 7 bases lay outside the gene matches. The CDR3 is 15 amino acids. Germline CDR1 is SGHRS and CDR2 is YFSETQ. The CDR3 reads CASSLRTGGEVEAFF. The DNA of the CDR3 is TGCGCCAGCAGCTTAAGGACAGGGGGCGAGGTTGAAGCTTTCTTT.

The V call is TRBV9, the J call TRBJ2-2; the D gene is possibly TRBD2 (6 bases). The CDR3 has 16 amino acids. Germline V CDR1 and CDR2: SGDLS, YYNGEE. V lost 0 bases and J lost 0, with 9 bases in between. The CDR3, as DNA: TGTGCCAGCAGCGTAGCCCCTAGCGCGAACACCGGGGAGCTGTTTTTT. As protein: CASSVAPSANTGELFF.

This clone was seen only once. This rearrangement joins TRBV15 to TRBJ2-3; TRBD2 matches 9 bases. The J segment lost 5 bases and the V segment lost 3 bases, leaving 12 bases of the junction unmatched. This CDR3 is 17 amino acids long. The germline V gene has CDR1 LNHNV and CDR2 YYDKDF (reference sequence). Written as DNA, the CDR3 is TGTGCCACCAGCAGTGGGGGGAGTAGCGGGAGAAGAGATACGCAGTATTTT. Its protein is CATSSGGSSGRRDTQYF.

This clone occurred once. The rearrangement uses TRBV21-1 and TRBJ2-7; TRBD1 was called by the table and not checked on the DNA. TRBV21-1 is a pseudogene locus. The CDR3 is 17 amino acids. CDR3 bases: TGTGCCAGCAGCAAACTACCGAAAAAGGGGAACACCTACGAGCAGTACTTC. It encodes CASSKLPKKGNTYEQYF.